A single sample gave rise to the 5 T cell receptor beta chains below, sequenced in a study of shared clonotypes between healthy human individuals. Here immunoSEQ multiplex PCR was the method, and the copy in TCRdb shows in-frame clones only, minus some. The table lists about 710,000 clones, about three quarters of them singletons. The sample taken for sequencing was memory CD4+ T cells sorted from blood. As for subset: CD45RA-negative fraction. These receptors were taken from a woman between 25 and 40 years old in good health.

This chain links TRBV6-1 with TRBJ2-3; tentative D call: TRBD1 (5 bases). The germline CDR1 and CDR2 sequences are MNHNS and SASEGT. V gave up 4 bases and J gave up 4 bases, with 9 bases separating them. This CDR3 contains 13 residues. DNA of the CDR3: TGTGCCAGCAGTGCCAGGGCTCCAGATACGCAGTATTTT. Protein sequence: CASSARAPDTQYF.

V is TRBV5-1 and J is TRBJ2-1; D unresolved. Trimming took off 3 bases at V and 1 base at J, with 11 bases between the two ends. This CDR3 spans 15 amino acids. Germline CDR1 and CDR2: SGHRS and YFSETQ. CDR3 residues: CASSWASGSYNEQFF. CDR3 in DNA: TGCGCCAGCAGCTGGGCCAGTGGTTCCTACAATGAGCAGTTCTTC.

The V gene is TRBV7-2, the J gene TRBJ2-2; TRBD1 agrees at 9 bases. The germline V gene has CDR1 SGHTA and CDR2 FQGNSA. The J segment lost 5 bases and the V segment lost 2 bases, leaving 6 bases of the junction unmatched. The CDR3 has 16 amino acids. Here the CDR3 reads CASSLIQGARTGELFF. The CDR3 DNA reads TGTGCCAGCAGCTTAATACAGGGGGCGCGAACCGGGGAGCTGTTTTTT.

The chain recombines TRBV11-3 with TRBJ2-3; D not certain. V was clipped by 5 bases and J by 1 base, with 4 bases between them. The CDR3 loop spans 12 amino acids. Germline V CDR1 and CDR2: SGHNT, YENEEA. The CDR3 loop reads CASSARTDTQYF. In DNA, the CDR3 is TGTGCCAGCAGCGCGCGCACAGATACGCAGTATTTT.

The gene calls are TRBV2 and TRBJ2-1; tentative D call: TRBD1 (7 bases). Trimming left V 4 bases short and J 7 bases short, with 14 bases between. This CDR3 spans 14 amino acids. Germline loops: CDR1 SNHLY, CDR2 FYNNEI. The CDR3 DNA reads TGTGCCAGCAGTGTGGAGACAGGGAGGAATGAGCAGTTCTTC. This translates into CASSVETGRNEQFF.